The rows below give T cell receptor beta chains drawn from one sample of a study of blood T cell repertoires in COVID-19. The table came from immunoSEQ multiplex PCR; TCRdb's copy has only in-frame clones and leaves some out. The data contain about 170,000 clones, around 90% of them singletons. Sequencing used peripheral blood. The receptors originated from a man between 60 and 75 years old with COVID-19, enrolled during active disease. Both conserved end residues are trimmed from each CDR3.

TRBV7-9,TRBJ2-7,ASSFGGGASYEQY
TRBV6-5,TRBJ1-2,ASSRQGRDYGYT
TRBV6-5,TRBJ1-2,ASSSNTGGPAGYT
TRBV5-1,TRBJ2-2,ASSRWTGAPGELF
TRBV7-2,TRBJ2-5,ASSLGTAGGQETQY
TRBV6-5,TRBJ1-1,ASSPGSGGAAEAF
TRBV5-1,TRBJ1-2,ASSPGQDTLT
TRBV4-1,TRBJ2-5,ASSQGSLAVETQY
TRBV12-5,TRBJ1-1,ASGLMAVPNTEAF
TRBV6-5,TRBJ1-1,ASSRTSRGVAF